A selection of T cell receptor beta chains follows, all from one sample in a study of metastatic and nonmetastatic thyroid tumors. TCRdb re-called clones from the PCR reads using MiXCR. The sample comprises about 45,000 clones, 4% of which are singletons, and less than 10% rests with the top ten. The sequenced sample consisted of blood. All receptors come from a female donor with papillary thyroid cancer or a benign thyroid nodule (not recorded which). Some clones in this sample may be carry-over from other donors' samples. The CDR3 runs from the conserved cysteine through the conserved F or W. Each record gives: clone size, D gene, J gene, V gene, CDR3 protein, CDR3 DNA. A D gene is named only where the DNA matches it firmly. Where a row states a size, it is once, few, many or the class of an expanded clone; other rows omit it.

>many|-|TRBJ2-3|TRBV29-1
CSVLPQGRFSSDTQYF
TGCAGCGTTCTCCCACAGGGCCGGTTCTCCTCAGATACGCAGTATTTT
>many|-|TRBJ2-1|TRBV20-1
CSARKPRGRDYNEQFF
TGCAGTGCTAGAAAGCCGCGGGGGCGGGATTACAATGAGCAGTTCTTC
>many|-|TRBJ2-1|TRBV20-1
CSAPKGSSYNEQFF
TGCAGTGCCCCTAAGGGGAGCTCCTACAATGAGCAGTTCTTC
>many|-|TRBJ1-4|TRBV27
CASSLSPGADEKLFF
TGTGCCAGCAGTTTATCGCCGGGGGCGGATGAAAAACTGTTTTTT
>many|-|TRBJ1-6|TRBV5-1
CASSLGSRGYSPLHF
TGCGCCAGCAGCTTGGGTAGCAGAGGGTATTCACCCCTCCACTTT
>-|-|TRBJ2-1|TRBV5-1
CASSLDGLSYNEQFF
TGCGCCAGCAGCTTGGATGGGCTCTCCTACAATGAGCAGTTCTTC
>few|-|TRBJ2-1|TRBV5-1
CASSLRQSYNEQFF
TGCGCCAGCAGCTTACGACAGTCTTACAATGAGCAGTTCTTC
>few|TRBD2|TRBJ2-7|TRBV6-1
CASSENLAGVYEQYF
TGTGCCAGCAGTGAAAATCTAGCGGGAGTGTACGAGCAGTACTTC
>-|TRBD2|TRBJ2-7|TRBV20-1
CSARDLAGGPVEEQYF
TGCAGTGCTAGAGACCTAGCGGGAGGGCCGGTGGAAGAGCAGTACTTC
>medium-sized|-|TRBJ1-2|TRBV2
CASSEEGEDYGYTF
TGTGCCAGCAGTGAGGAGGGGGAGGACTATGGCTACACCTTC
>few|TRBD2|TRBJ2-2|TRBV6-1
CAIRDYNTGELFF
TGTGCAATACGGGACTACAACACCGGGGAGCTGTTTTTT
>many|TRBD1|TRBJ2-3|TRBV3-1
CASSRYDRVGDTQYF
TGTGCCAGCAGCCGCTACGACAGGGTTGGAGATACGCAGTATTTT
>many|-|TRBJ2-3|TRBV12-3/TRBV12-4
CASSPPSADTQYF
TGTGCCAGCAGCCCCCCGAGCGCAGATACGCAGTATTTT
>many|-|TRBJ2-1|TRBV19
CASSILPRESEQFF
TGTGCCAGTAGTATATTGCCGAGGGAGAGTGAGCAGTTCTTC
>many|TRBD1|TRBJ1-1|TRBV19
CASSIQGAVNTEAFF
TGTGCCAGTAGTATTCAGGGGGCTGTGAACACTGAAGCTTTCTTT
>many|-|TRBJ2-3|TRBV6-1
CASSEFSIAAADTQYF
TGTGCCAGCAGTGAATTTTCGATAGCGGCGGCAGATACGCAGTATTTT
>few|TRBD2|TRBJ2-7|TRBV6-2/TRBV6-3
CASSYSTSGSYEQYF
TGTGCCAGCAGTTACTCGACTAGCGGGAGCTACGAGCAGTACTTC
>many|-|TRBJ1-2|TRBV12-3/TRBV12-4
CASRRRDHYGYTF
TGTGCCAGCAGAAGACGCGACCACTATGGCTACACCTTC
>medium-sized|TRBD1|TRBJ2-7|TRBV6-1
CASRNRGGTYEQYF
TGTGCCAGCAGAAACAGGGGCGGCACCTACGAGCAGTACTTC
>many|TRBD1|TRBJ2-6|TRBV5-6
CASSLAGGVGANVLTF
TGTGCCAGCAGCTTGGCAGGGGGCGTAGGGGCCAACGTCCTGACTTTC
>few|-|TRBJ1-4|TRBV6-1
CASHDSSSEKPFF
TGTGCCAGCCATGACAGCTCTAGTGAAAAACCGTTTTTT
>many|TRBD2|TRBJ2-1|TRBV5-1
CASSLPGLANEQFF
TGCGCCAGCAGCTTACCGGGACTAGCTAATGAGCAGTTCTTC
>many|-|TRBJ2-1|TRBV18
CASSPAERRQFF
TGTGCCAGCTCACCGGCGGAGCGGCGGCAGTTCTTC
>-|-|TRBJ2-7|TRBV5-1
CASSYRLDEQYF
TGCGCCAGCAGCTACCGACTAGACGAGCAGTACTTC